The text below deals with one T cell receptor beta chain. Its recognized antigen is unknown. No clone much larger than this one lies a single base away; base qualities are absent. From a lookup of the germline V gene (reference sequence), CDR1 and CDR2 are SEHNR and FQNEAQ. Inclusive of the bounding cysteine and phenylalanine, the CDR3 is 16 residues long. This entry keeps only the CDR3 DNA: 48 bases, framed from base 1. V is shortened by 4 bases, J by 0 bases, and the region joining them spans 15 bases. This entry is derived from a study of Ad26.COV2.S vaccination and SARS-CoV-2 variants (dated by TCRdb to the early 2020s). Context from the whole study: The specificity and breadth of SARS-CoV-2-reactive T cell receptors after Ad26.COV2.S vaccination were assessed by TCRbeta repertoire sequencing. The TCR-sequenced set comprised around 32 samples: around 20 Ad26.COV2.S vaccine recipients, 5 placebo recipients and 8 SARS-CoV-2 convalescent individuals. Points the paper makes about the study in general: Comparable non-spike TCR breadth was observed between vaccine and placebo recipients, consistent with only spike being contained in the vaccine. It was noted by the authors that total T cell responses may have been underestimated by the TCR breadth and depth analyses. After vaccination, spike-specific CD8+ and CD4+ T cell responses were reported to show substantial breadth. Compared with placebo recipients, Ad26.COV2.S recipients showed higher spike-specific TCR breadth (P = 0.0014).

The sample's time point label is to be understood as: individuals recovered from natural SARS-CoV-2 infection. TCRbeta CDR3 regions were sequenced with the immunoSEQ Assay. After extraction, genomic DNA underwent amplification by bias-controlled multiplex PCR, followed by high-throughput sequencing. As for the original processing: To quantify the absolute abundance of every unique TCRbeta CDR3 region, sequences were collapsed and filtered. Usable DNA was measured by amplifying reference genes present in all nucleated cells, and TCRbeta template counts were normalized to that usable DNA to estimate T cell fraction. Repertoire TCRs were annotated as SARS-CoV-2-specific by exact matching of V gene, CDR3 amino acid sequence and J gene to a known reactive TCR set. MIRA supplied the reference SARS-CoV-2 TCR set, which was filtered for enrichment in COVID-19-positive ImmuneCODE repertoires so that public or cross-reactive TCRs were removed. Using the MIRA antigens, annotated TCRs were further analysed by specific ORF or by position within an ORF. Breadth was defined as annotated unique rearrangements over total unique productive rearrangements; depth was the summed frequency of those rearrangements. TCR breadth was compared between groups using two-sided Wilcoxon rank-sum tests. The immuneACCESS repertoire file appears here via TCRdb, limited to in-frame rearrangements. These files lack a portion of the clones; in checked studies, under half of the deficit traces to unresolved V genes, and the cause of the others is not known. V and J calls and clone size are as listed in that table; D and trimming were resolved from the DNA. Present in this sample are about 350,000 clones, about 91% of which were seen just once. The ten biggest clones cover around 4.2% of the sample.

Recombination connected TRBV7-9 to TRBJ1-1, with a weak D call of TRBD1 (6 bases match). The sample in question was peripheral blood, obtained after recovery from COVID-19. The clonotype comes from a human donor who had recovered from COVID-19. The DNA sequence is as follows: TGTGCCAGCAGCTCTCTGACAGGCCTCATGAACACTGAAGCTTTCTTT. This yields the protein CASSSLTGLMNTEAFF. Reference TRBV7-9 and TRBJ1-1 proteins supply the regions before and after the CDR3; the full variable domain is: DTGVSQNPRHKITKRGQNVTFRCDPISEHNRLYWYRQTLGQGPEFLTYFQNEAQLEKSRLLSDRFSAERPKGSFSTLEIQRTEQGDSAMYLCASSSLTGLMNTEAFFGQGTRLTVV.